These 3 T cell receptor beta chains were sequenced from one sample in a study of radiotherapy plus CTLA-4 blockade in lung cancer. TCRdb keeps only in-frame clones here, not all; method: immunoSEQ multiplex PCR. Of tens of thousands of clones detected, about 88% appear once; the ten largest clones hold around 17%. The source material was peripheral blood, sampled from a patient treated with radiotherapy plus ipilimumab. The receptors come from a human donor with non-small cell lung cancer that progressed on radiotherapy plus ipilimumab.

V gene TRBV18 combines with J gene TRBJ2-1; weak D call: TRBD1 (5 bases). Per the germline V gene, CDR1 is KGHSH and CDR2 is LQKENI. Trimming left V 4 bases short and J 5 bases short, with 21 bases between. The CDR3 loop spans 17 amino acids. CDR3 sequence reads: CASSLQPPATVHNEQFF. In DNA, the CDR3 is TGTGCCAGCTCACTTCAACCCCCGGCGACAGTCCACAATGAGCAGTTCTTC.

This clone was seen only once. The chain combines TRBV30 with TRBJ1-5; tentative D call: TRBD1 (5 bases). Between the trimmed V and J ends, which lost 4 bases and 0 bases, there was a span of 10 bases. Per germline, CDR1 GTSNPN and CDR2 SVGIG (reference sequence). The CDR3 contains 14 residues. CDR3 nucleotide sequence: TGTGCCTGGACCAGGGAGTTTAGCAATCAGCCCCAGCATTTT. Its protein is CAWTREFSNQPQHF.

This chain connects TRBV11-1 to TRBJ2-1; 14 nucleotides match TRBD2. With V trimmed by 5 bases and J by 6 bases, 3 bases remained unmatched. Germline V CDR1 and CDR2: SGHAT, FQDESV (reference sequence). This CDR3 region has 15 residues. The CDR3 sequence: CASSRGLAGANEQFF. CDR3 DNA sequence: TGTGCCAGCAGCCGGGGACTAGCGGGAGCCAATGAGCAGTTCTTC.